This T cell receptor (beta chain) was identified in a study of T cell responses to AZD1222 COVID-19 vaccine. Findings and limits, study-wide: Donors were chiefly white British, with a greater number of females, and clonal diversity was perhaps underestimated. Spike-specific TCRs gained breadth and depth after people received two AZD1222 doses. Spike-spanning, vaccine-associated CD4 TCRs were dominant at 160-218 and 743-854. Sampling that yielded the repertoires occurred only after the peak T cell response.

Note on this clone: The antigen is unknown.

Libraries were prepared by immunoSEQ multiplex PCR; TCRdb keeps only in-frame clonotypes and omits some of them. The repertoire has under 150,000 clones, around 90% of them found once; the top ten carry 2.6%. Germline V gives CDR1 SGDLS, CDR2 YYNGEE. The CDR3 sequence is 12 residues long. Deletions cut 4 bases from V and 8 bases from J, with 11 bases between. The sample was peripheral blood, taken 28 days after the second AZD1222 dose. The TCR sequence derives from an adult who received the AZD1222 COVID-19 vaccine. The V call is TRBV9, the J call TRBJ2-3; no clear D gene. The CDR3 bases are TGTGCCAGCAGCTTAGGACGCGGTACGCAGTATTTT. It codes for CASSLGRGTQYF.